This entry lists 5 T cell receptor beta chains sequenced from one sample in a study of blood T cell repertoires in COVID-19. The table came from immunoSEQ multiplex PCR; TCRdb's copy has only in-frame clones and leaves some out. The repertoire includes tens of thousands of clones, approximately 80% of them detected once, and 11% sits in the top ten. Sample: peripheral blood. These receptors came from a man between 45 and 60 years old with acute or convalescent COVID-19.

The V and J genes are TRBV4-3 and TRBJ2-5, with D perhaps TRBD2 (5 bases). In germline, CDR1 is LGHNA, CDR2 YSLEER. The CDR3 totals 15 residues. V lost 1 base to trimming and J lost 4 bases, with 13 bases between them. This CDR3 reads CASSQGWVEAETQYF. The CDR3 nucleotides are TGCGCCAGCAGCCAAGGCTGGGTGGAGGCAGAGACCCAGTACTTC.

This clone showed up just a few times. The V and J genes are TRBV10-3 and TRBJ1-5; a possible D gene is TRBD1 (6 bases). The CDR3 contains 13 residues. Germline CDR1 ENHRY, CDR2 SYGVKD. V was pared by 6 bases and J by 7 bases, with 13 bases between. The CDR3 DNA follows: TGTGCCATCAGCGAAAGGGGGAACCAGCCCCAGCATTTT. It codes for CAISERGNQPQHF.

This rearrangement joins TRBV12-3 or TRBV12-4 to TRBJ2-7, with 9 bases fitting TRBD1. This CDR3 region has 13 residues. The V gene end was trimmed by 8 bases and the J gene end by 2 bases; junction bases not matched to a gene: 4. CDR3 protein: CASGTGNTYEQYF. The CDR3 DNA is TGTGCCAGCGGGACAGGGAATACCTACGAGCAGTACTTC.

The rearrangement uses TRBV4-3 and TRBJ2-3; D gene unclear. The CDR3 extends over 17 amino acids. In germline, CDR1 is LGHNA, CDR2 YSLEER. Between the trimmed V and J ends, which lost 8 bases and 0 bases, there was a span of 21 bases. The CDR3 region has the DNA TGCGCCAGCTCCGAAGGAACTAAAGGTCCTAGCACAGATACGCAGTATTTT. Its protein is CASSEGTKGPSTDTQYF.

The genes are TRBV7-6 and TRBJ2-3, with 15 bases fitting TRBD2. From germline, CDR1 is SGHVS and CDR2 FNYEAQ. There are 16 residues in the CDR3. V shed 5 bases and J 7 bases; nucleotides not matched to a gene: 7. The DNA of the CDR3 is TGTGCCAGCAGCCCCGGGACTAGCGGGGGGCCGAATACGCAGTATTTT. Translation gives CASSPGTSGGPNTQYF.